Given below is one T cell receptor beta chain in context. Its matching antigen is unknown. The data were obtained in a study of cytomegalovirus exposure and HLA in healthy donors. Overall study context: Earlier sequencing of approximately 180 million T cells yielded approximately 100 million unique TCR beta sequences.

The CDR3 is 15 amino acids. V shed 0 bases and J shed 5 bases, with 8 bases lying between them. Per germline, CDR1 SGHVS and CDR2 FNYEAQ. The PCR ran on 60 Vbeta and 13 Jbeta primers. TCRdb's table, derived via immunoSEQ multiplex PCR, lists solely in-frame clones and lacks some. This sample yields roughly 150,000 clones, of which roughly 71% are seen a single time; 3% belongs to the top ten. Study-level results: A later analysis reportedly found fewer N-insertions in an Asian-associated ancestry cluster than the roughly 700-donor mean.

The sequencing sample was made of PBMCs. J is TRBJ1-6 and V is TRBV7-6; D is perhaps TRBD1 (5 bases). This TCR derives from a woman between 50 and 59 years old in good health and CMV-seropositive. Here the CDR3 reads CASSLAGQNNSPLHF. The CDR3, as DNA: TGTGCCAGCAGCTTAGCGGGGCAGAATAATTCACCCCTCCACTTT.